This TCR beta chain was profiled in a study of blood T cell repertoires in COVID-19. As for the study in general: The analysed material was cDNA or gDNA that came from T cells, B-cell-depleted T cells, or PBMCs.

Germline V gene data show CDR1 as MNHEY and CDR2 as SMNVEV (reference sequence). V was clipped by 1 base and J by 0 bases; unmatched bases: 3. The CDR3 is 15 amino acids. Data came from immunoSEQ multiplex PCR; TCRdb stores just in-frame clones and leaves some out. The table lists fewer than 200,000 clones, 70% to 90% of them singletons. The sequenced sample was peripheral blood. The chain joins TRBV27 to TRBJ2-7, with 7 bases that match TRBD1. The sequence was obtained from a man between 60 and 75 years old who had recovered from COVID-19. The CDR3 region has the DNA TGTGCCAGCAGTTTATATGACAGGGTCTCCTACGAGCAGTACTTC. It translates to CASSLYDRVSYEQYF.